The present T cell receptor beta chain was sequenced within a study of blood T cells in healthy people across ages. Broader study findings: Per million T cells, TCR beta diversity dropped about linearly as age rose.

Using a J-beta primer mix together with a sample-barcoded 5' primer, a second PCR was run for roughly 6 to 11 cycles. Every single cDNA molecule received a tag from a template-switch adaptor with 12 random nucleotides. Individual samples furnished no less than 2.5 million CDR3-containing paired-end reads apiece. One entry per CDR3 protein, called by TCRdb with MiXCR from the 5' RACE reads. Here the sample spans around 1,900,000 distinct CDR3 sequences, 39% being singletons. Trimming shortened V by 4 bases and J by 11 bases, and 17 bases separated the two germline ends. The germline V gene encodes CDR1 MGHRA and CDR2 YSYEKL. This CDR3 has 13 residues. A note on this clonotype: Antigen specificity is unknown.

The chain uses TRBV4-1 and TRBJ2-5; TRBD2 is a possible D gene (5 bases). Input material: blood. This clonotype was obtained from a human donor in good health. In DNA form, the CDR3 reads TGCGCCAGCAGCCGGAACCGGGGAAAAGAGCAGTACTTC. Translated, it gives CASSRNRGKEQYF.